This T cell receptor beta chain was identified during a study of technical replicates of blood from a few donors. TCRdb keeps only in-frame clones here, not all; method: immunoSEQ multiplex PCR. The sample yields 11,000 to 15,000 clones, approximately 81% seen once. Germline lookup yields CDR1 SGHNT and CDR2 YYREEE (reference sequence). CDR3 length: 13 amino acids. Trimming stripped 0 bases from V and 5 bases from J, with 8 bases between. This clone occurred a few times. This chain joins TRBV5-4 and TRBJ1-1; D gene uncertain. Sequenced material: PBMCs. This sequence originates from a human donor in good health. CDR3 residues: CASSLEIDTEAFF. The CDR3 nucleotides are TGTGCCAGCAGCTTGGAGATAGATACTGAAGCTTTCTTT.